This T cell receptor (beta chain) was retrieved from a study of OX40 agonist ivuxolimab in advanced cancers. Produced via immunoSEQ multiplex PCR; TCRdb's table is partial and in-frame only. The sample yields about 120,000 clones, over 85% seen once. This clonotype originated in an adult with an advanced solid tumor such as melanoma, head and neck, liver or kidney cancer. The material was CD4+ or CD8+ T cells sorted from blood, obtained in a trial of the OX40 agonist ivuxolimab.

This chain's CDR3 is CASSLVVAGLKQEQYF. The CDR3 DNA reads TGCGCCAGCAGCTTGGTGGTTGCCGGATTAAAGCAAGAGCAGTACTTC. The genes are TRBV5-1 and TRBJ2-7; no clear D gene. The germline CDR1 and CDR2 sequences are SGHRS and YFSETQ. The CDR3 runs 16 residues. V was trimmed by 0 bases and J by 7 bases, leaving 20 bases between them.